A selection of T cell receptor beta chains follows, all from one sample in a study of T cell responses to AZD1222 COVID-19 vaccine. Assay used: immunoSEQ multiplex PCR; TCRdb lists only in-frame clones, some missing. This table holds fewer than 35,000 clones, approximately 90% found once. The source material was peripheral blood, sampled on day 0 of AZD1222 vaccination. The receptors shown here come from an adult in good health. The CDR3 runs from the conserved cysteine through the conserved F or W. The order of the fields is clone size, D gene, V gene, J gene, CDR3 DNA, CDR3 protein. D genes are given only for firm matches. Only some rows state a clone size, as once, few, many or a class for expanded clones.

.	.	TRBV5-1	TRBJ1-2	TGCGCCAGCAGCTTGGCTGGGGTTAATGGCTACACCTTC	CASSLAGVNGYTF
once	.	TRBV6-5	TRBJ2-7	TGTGCCAGCAGTCCCAGGGATCCCCCTAACTACGAGCAGTACTTC	CASSPRDPPNYEQYF
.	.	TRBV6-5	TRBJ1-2	TGTGCCGGTTTAGGAACAGCGGGACCTAACTATGGCTACACCTTC	CAGLGTAGPNYGYTF
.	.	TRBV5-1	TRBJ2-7	TGCGCCAGCAGCTTTAAACCCTTTCCCGACACCTACGAGCAGTACTTC	CASSFKPFPDTYEQYF
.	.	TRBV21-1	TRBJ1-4	TGTGCCAGCAGCGCCTACTTGCACAGCGCCCGTAAAGTCGGTAGAATAAAACTGTTTTTT	CASSAYLHSARKVGRIKLFF
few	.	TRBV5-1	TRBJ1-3	TGCGCCAGCAGCTCTCTAGCGGGGGCTGGAAACACCATATATTTT	CASSSLAGAGNTIYF
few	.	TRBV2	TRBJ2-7	TGTGCCAGCAGCCGCCCCCAGGCTACCTACGAGCAGTACTTC	CASSRPQATYEQYF
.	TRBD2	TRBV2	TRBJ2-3	TGTGCCAGCAGTGGGGGAGCGGGAGTTAGCACAGATACGCAGTATTTT	CASSGGAGVSTDTQYF
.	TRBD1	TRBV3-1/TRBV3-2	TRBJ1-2	TGTGCCAGCAGCCCGTGGACAGGGAACTATGGCTACACCTTC	CASSPWTGNYGYTF
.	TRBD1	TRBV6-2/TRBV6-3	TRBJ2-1	TGTGCCAGCAGTCCCGGGACAGGGGTAATTACGGTATCCTACAATGAGCAGTTCTTC	CASSPGTGVITVSYNEQFF
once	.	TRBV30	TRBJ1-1	TGTGCCTGCTTCACGTATCGGGGCCCCACGACTGAAGCTTTCTTT	CACFTYRGPTTEAFF
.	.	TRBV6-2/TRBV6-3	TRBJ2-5	TGTGCCAGCAGTTACCGAACTGACACAGTCGGTGAGACCCAGTACTTC	CASSYRTDTVGETQYF
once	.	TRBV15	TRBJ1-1	TGTGCCACCAGATTGTGGGGACCAAACACTGAAGCTTTCTTT	CATRLWGPNTEAFF
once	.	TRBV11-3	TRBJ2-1	TGTGCCAGCAGCTTAGTGGGTGGTGGCAGGGGAAAGGACAATGAGCAGTTCTTC	CASSLVGGGRGKDNEQFF
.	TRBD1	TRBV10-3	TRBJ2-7	TGTGCCATCAGTGAAAGTTTAGGACAGGGACGGGAGCAGTACTTC	CAISESLGQGREQYF
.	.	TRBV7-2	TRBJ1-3	TGTGCCAGCAGCTTGGATTGGCAGGCAGGCACCATATATTTT	CASSLDWQAGTIYF
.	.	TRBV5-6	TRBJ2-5	TGTGCCAGCAGCCTACAGGGAACAGAGACCCAGTACTTC	CASSLQGTETQYF